These 22 T cell receptor beta chains share one sample of origin, sequenced in a study of read filtering for tumor transcriptome and immune sequencing. The library was built from 400 ng RNA with molecular barcoded adaptors for alpha/delta and beta/gamma chains. TCRdb independently ran MiXCR on the reads; one entry per CDR3 protein. The sample shows about 40,000 distinct CDR3 sequences, roughly 10% of them seen only once. Sequences were obtained from a population of CD138-negative cells sorted from bone marrow. The receptors shown here come from a donor aged 40 or older with multiple myeloma.

This clonotype was counted between two and nine times. A read error may be the cause here, since a much bigger clone is one base away. The chain recombines TRBV5-1 with TRBJ1-4, with D maybe TRBD1 (5 bases). The CDR3 is 15 amino acids. Germline-derived CDR1 and CDR2 are SGHRS and YFSETQ. In DNA form, the CDR3 reads TGCGCCAGCAGCAAGGGACTTGCAACTAATGAAAAACTGTCTTTT. Its translation is CASSKGLATNEKLSF.

This clonotype has a count of ten or more. V and J are TRBV6-2 or TRBV6-3 and TRBJ1-5, with D maybe TRBD1 (6 bases). V gave up 5 bases and J gave up 6 bases, with 8 bases separating them. The germline V gene encodes CDR1 MNHEY and CDR2 SVGEGT. The CDR3 spans 12 residues. CDR3 protein: CASSTGFQPQHF. The DNA for the CDR3 is TGTGCCAGCAGTACAGGGTTTCAGCCCCAGCATTTT.

By sample fraction, this clonotype is medium-sized. The V call is TRBV4-2, the J call TRBJ1-4; tentatively, D is TRBD1 (5 bases). CDR3 length: 12 amino acids. V dropped 3 bases and J dropped 12 bases, with 11 bases sitting between them. Germline V gene sequence: CDR1 LGHNA, CDR2 YNFKEQ. CDR3 sequence: CASSHPLGELFF. For the CDR3, the DNA is TGTGCCAGCAGCCATCCTTTAGGGGAACTGTTTTTT.

This clonotype was observed many times. The rearrangement joins TRBV18 to TRBJ2-7, with a weak D call TRBD2 (6 bases). CDR1 KGHSH and CDR2 LQKENI come from the germline V gene. The CDR3 loop spans 13 amino acids. The V end was cut by 3 bases, the J end by 3 bases, with 9 bases between. CDR3: CASSPGLNYEQYF. The CDR3 DNA reads as TGTGCCAGCTCACCGGGACTCAACTACGAGCAGTACTTC.

This clonotype was detected ten times or more. The chain joins TRBV10-3 to TRBJ1-5; D call uncertain. The ends were cut back, 7 bases at V and 5 bases at J, with 12 bases in the middle. The CDR3 length is 13 residues. The germline gives CDR1 ENHRY, CDR2 SYGVKD. The CDR3 is CAIKEADYQPQHF. The CDR3 bases are TGTGCCATCAAGGAGGCAGACTATCAGCCCCAGCATTTT.

The table lists this clonotype with many counts. The CDR3 DNA reads TGCAGCGTTGAAGGGGTAGACGTGGCAGATACGCAGTATTTT. This sequence encodes CSVEGVDVADTQYF. This sequence joins TRBV29-1 and TRBJ2-3, with unresolved D. From germline, CDR1 is SQVTM and CDR2 ANQGSEA. This CDR3 has 14 residues. The V end was cut by 1 base, the J end by 4 bases, with 12 bases between.

This clonotype was seen repeatedly, ten times or more. The genes are TRBV4-2 and TRBJ1-5; possibly TRBD1 for D (6 bases). Germline V gene lookup returns CDR1 LGHNA and CDR2 YNFKEQ. There are 15 residues in the CDR3. V shed 1 base and J shed 6 bases, with 13 bases lying between them. For the CDR3, the DNA is TGTGCCAGCAGCCAAGTGGCAGGGGATCTTCAGCCCCAGCATTTT. This codes for CASSQVAGDLQPQHF.

A remark on this clonotype: This sequence may be a read error, since a much larger clone differs from it by one base. The V call is TRBV6-2 or TRBV6-3, the J call TRBJ2-7; perhaps TRBD2 as D (6 bases). Trimming took off 7 bases at V and 1 base at J, with 8 bases between the two ends. Germline V gene data show CDR1 as MNHEY and CDR2 as SVGEGT. The CDR3 length is 12 residues. CDR3 sequence reads: CASKSGSYEQYF. DNA for the CDR3: TGTGCCAGCAAGAGCGGGTCCTACGAGCAGTACTTC.

This clonotype came up many times. The CDR3 nucleotides read TGTGCCAGCAGTCGTCGCTTTGGGGGGACGGACACCGGGGAGCTGTTTTTT. Its translation is CASSRRFGGTDTGELFF. This rearrangement joins TRBV28 to TRBJ2-2; possible D gene TRBD2, 6 bases. Germline-derived CDR1 and CDR2 are MDHEN and SYDVKM. V was trimmed by 5 bases and J by 3 bases, leaving 19 bases between them. This CDR3 spans 17 amino acids.

Points on this clonotype: Possible read error: a much larger clone is one base away. The chain links TRBV5-4 to TRBJ2-2, with 10 bases identical to TRBD1. The CDR3 contains 14 residues. With 9 bases clipped from V and 3 bases from J, the junction kept 5 bases outside the gene matches. Germline-derived CDR1 and CDR2 are SGHNT and YYREEE (reference sequence). CDR3 coding DNA: TGTGCCACCCGGACAGGGGGGGACACCGGGGAGCTGTTTTTT. Translating gives CATRTGGDTGELFF.

This clonotype was found once. A much larger clone lies one base from this, so it may be a read error. This sequence joins TRBV20-1 and TRBJ2-7; the match to TRBD1 covers 7 bases. This CDR3 has 12 amino acids. V lost 5 bases, J lost 5 bases, and 6 bases stayed unmatched. Germline CDR1 is DFQATT and CDR2 is SNEGSKA (reference sequence). The CDR3 protein is CSAHDRANEQYF. The CDR3 DNA reads as TGCAGTGCTCACGACAGGGCCAACGAGCAGTACTTC.

In its sample, this clonotype was seen once. The V gene is TRBV7-8, the J gene TRBJ1-2; TRBD1 matches at 8 bases. This CDR3 spans 14 amino acids. Losses at the gene ends were 5 bases for V and 8 bases for J; bases not matched to a gene: 10. CDR1 is SGHVS and CDR2 is FQNEAQ in the germline V gene. The CDR3 region has the DNA TGTGCCAGCAGCCCAGGACAGGGCCTCTACGGCTACACCTTC. It is translated as CASSPGQGLYGYTF.

The rearrangement links TRBV12-3 or TRBV12-4 to TRBJ1-5; D might be TRBD1 (6 bases). The CDR3 has 16 amino acids. The V gene lost 1 base and the J gene lost 5 bases, with 15 bases spanning the gap. CDR3 bases: TGTGCCAGCAGTTTAGAAGGGAGACAGGACGATCAGCCCCAGCATTTT. Its protein product is CASSLEGRQDDQPQHF.

This clonotype has ten or more counts. The genes are TRBV30 and TRBJ1-5, with TRBD1 as a possible D gene (6 bases). Trimming stripped 7 bases from V and 6 bases from J, with 16 bases between. Germline CDR1 is GTSNPN and CDR2 is SVGIG (reference sequence). The CDR3 is 13 amino acids. The CDR3 region is CASQQGGGQPQHF. DNA for the CDR3: TGTGCCTCTCAACAGGGAGGGGGTCAGCCCCAGCATTTT.

This clonotype has at least ten counts. V is TRBV4-2 and J is TRBJ2-2; 10 positions match TRBD2. The CDR3 runs to 19 residues. The germline V gene has CDR1 LGHNA and CDR2 YNFKEQ. J gave up 7 bases and V 0 bases, and 14 bases lay outside the gene matches. This CDR3 is CASSQDQSGGVFPGGELFF. The CDR3 DNA reads TGTGCCAGCAGCCAAGATCAAAGCGGGGGGGTCTTCCCGGGCGGGGAGCTGTTTTTT.

At least ten counts were recorded for this clonotype. This chain links TRBV4-1 with TRBJ2-7, with D possibly being TRBD1 (6 bases). Trimming took 0 bases from V and 3 from J, leaving 12 bases between them. This CDR3 is built from 15 residues. Germline-derived CDR1 and CDR2 are MGHRA and YSYEKL. The CDR3 here is CASSQDQQGIYEQYF. The DNA of the CDR3 is TGCGCCAGCAGCCAAGACCAACAGGGAATCTACGAGCAGTACTTC.

Ten or more counts support this clonotype. The rearrangement links TRBV11-2 to TRBJ1-2; maybe TRBD1 (6 bases). CDR3 length: 14 amino acids. Germline assignment: CDR1 SGHAT and CDR2 FQNNGV. Between the trimmed V and J ends, which lost 1 base and 8 bases, there was a span of 14 bases. CDR3 sequence: CASSLVGGAGGYTF. CDR3 nucleotide sequence: TGTGCCAGCAGCTTAGTCGGGGGGGCGGGCGGCTACACCTTC.

This clonotype was counted between two and nine times. This chain uses TRBV19 with TRBJ2-7, with unresolved D. V lost 1 base and J 3 bases, leaving 7 bases between the germline ends. This CDR3 is built from 13 residues. Germline CDR1 reads LNHDA; CDR2 reads SQIVND (reference sequence). The CDR3 DNA is TGTGCCAGTAGTATAGGAGGCAGCTACGAGCAGTACTTC. Amino acids: CASSIGGSYEQYF.

This clonotype was seen repeatedly, ten times or more. The chain uses TRBV12-3 or TRBV12-4 and TRBJ2-7; D is undetermined. The CDR3 length is 15 residues. V was pared by 5 bases and J by 2 bases, with 16 bases between. The CDR3 protein is CASSRGWGLPYEQYF. CDR3 sequence (DNA): TGTGCCAGCAGTCGTGGGTGGGGTCTACCCTACGAGCAGTACTTC.

The V call is TRBV15, the J call TRBJ2-1, with D tentatively TRBD1 (5 bases). The length of the CDR3 is 12 residues. Trimming shortened V by 7 bases and J by 7 bases, and 11 bases separated the two germline ends. From germline, CDR1 is LNHNV and CDR2 YYDKDF (reference sequence). The DNA of the CDR3 is TGTGCCACCACGAGTCGGACAAATGAGCAGTTCTTC. Translation gives CATTSRTNEQFF.

A remark on this clonotype: An end of the junction differs from the germline gene, which may be a read error. This sequence joins TRBV7-3 and TRBJ2-5, with TRBD2 as a possible D gene (6 bases). Germline-derived CDR1 and CDR2 are SGHTA and FQGTGA. The CDR3 is made up of 13 amino acids. The CDR3 reads CASSLVGGETRYF. Written as DNA, the CDR3 is TGTGCCAGCAGCTTAGTCGGGGGAGAGACCCGGTACTTC.

Ten or more counts support this clonotype. The chain carries TRBV6-2 or TRBV6-3 and TRBJ2-1; no definite D call. The CDR3 spans 14 residues. The germline V gene encodes CDR1 MNHEY and CDR2 SVGEGT. The V end was cut by 2 bases, the J end by 6 bases, with 11 bases between. CDR3 sequence reads: CASSYTPPVNEQFF. The CDR3 DNA reads TGTGCCAGCAGTTACACCCCGCCCGTCAATGAGCAGTTCTTC.